The sequence of this TCR beta chain was determined in a study of technical replicates of blood from several donors. This table comes from immunoSEQ multiplex PCR, and its TCRdb copy is limited to in-frame clones, with some not included. The table lists fewer than 60,000 clones, 92% of them singletons. There are 15 residues in the CDR3. V was pared by 5 bases and J by 0 bases, with 13 bases between. CDR1 is SGHNT, CDR2 YYREEE, per germline (reference sequence). This TCR was sampled from a human donor in good health. Some clones in this sample may be carry-over from other donors' samples. The genes are TRBV5-4 and TRBJ2-3, with D possibly matching TRBD1 (5 bases). Sequencing was performed on PBMCs. The CDR3 sequence is CASSRDSSSTDTQYF. As DNA, the CDR3 is TGTGCCAGCAGTCGTGACAGTTCTAGCACAGATACGCAGTATTTT.